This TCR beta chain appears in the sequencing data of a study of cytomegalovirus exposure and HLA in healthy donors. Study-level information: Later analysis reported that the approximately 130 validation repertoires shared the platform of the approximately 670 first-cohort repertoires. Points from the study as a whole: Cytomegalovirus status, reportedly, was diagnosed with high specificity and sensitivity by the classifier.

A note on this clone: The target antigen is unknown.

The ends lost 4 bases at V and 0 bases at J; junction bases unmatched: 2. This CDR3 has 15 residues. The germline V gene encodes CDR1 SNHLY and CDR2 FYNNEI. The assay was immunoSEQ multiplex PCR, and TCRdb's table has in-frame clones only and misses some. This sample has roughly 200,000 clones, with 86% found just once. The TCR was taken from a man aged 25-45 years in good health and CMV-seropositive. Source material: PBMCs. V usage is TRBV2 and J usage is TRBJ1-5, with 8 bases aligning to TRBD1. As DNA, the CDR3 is TGTGCCAGCAGTGGGGACAGGTATAGCAATCAGCCCCAGCATTTT. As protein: CASSGDRYSNQPQHF. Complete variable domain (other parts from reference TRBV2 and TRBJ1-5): EPEVTQTPSHQVTQMGQEVILRCVPISNHLYFYWYRQILGQKVEFLVSFYNNEISEKSEIFDDQFSVERPDGSNFTLKIRSTKLEDSAMYFCASSGDRYSNQPQHFGDGTRLSIL.